The count of the clone carrying this TCR beta chain is one. This specimen belongs to a study of blood T cell repertoires in COVID-19. Assay: immunoSEQ multiplex PCR; the TCRdb copy retains only in-frame clones and omits some. The sample has some 190,000 clones; 80% are singletons. CDR3 size: 16 residues. V shed 0 bases, J shed 4 bases, and the junction held 3 bases outside the gene matches. CDR1 and CDR2 from the germline V gene are SGHRS and YFSETQ. This receptor was obtained from a man between 60 and 75 years old with acute or convalescent COVID-19. The sample comprised peripheral blood. V and J are TRBV5-1 and TRBJ1-5; 11 bases are shared with TRBD1. CDR3 in amino acids: CASSLDGQGANQPQHF. CDR3 DNA: TGCGCCAGCAGCTTGGATGGACAGGGGGCGAATCAGCCCCAGCATTTT.